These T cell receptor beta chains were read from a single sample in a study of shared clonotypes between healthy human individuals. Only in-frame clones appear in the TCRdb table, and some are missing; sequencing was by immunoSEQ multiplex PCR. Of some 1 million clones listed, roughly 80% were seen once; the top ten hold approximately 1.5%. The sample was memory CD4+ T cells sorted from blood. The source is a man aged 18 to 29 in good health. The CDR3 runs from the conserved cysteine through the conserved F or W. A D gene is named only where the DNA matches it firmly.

CDR3 protein: CAWNCGGGTEKLFF
V gene: TRBV30
J gene: TRBJ1-4
D gene: -

CDR3 protein: CASRGLEVGEQFF
V gene: TRBV6-1
J gene: TRBJ2-1
D gene: TRBD2

CDR3 protein: CAIKADRATIGNTIYF
V gene: TRBV10-3
J gene: TRBJ1-3
D gene: TRBD1

CDR3 protein: CSPWRGGIVYGYTF
V gene: TRBV29-1
J gene: TRBJ1-2
D gene: -

CDR3 protein: CASSGRQLSNEQFF
V gene: TRBV13
J gene: TRBJ2-1
D gene: -

CDR3 protein: CASSLFAQGNTGELFF
V gene: TRBV7-2
J gene: TRBJ2-2
D gene: -

CDR3 protein: CASSSRAGGRSYNEQFF
V gene: TRBV19
J gene: TRBJ2-1
D gene: TRBD2

CDR3 protein: CSAFQGYGYTF
V gene: TRBV20-1
J gene: TRBJ1-2
D gene: -

CDR3 protein: CASSEGPGTAYGYTF
V gene: TRBV6-1
J gene: TRBJ1-2
D gene: -

CDR3 protein: CASSQETGPRGSPLHF
V gene: TRBV4-1
J gene: TRBJ1-6
D gene: -

CDR3 protein: CSARASTLAFF
V gene: TRBV20-1
J gene: TRBJ1-1
D gene: -

CDR3 protein: CASNEQAVGGVLTF
V gene: TRBV19
J gene: TRBJ2-6
D gene: -